These 3 T cell receptor beta chains came from one sample sequenced in a study of T cells after yellow fever vaccination. TCRdb independently ran MiXCR on the 5' RACE reads; one entry per CDR3 protein. The sample yields some 550,000 distinct CDR3 sequences, approximately 21% seen once. The starting material was PBMCs, obtained 15 days after the yellow fever booster vaccination. The receptors come from a man aged 25-45 years who received the YFV17D yellow fever vaccine.

The chain uses TRBV10-2 and TRBJ2-7, with 9 bases lining up with TRBD2. V shed 9 bases and J 3 bases; nucleotides not matched to a gene: 6. The CDR3 is made up of 13 amino acids. Germline CDR1 and CDR2: WSHSY and SAAADI. The CDR3 spells CASLRSGSYEQYF. CDR3 DNA: TGCGCCAGTTTACGTAGCGGGAGCTACGAGCAGTACTTC.

V is TRBV11-1 and J is TRBJ2-3, with unresolved D. The CDR3 extends over 14 amino acids. Trimming cost V 3 bases and J 0 bases, with 7 bases left between them. CDR1 and CDR2 (germline): SGHAT, FQDESV (reference sequence). The DNA for the CDR3 is TGTGCCAGCAGCTTCCGCAGGAGCACAGATACGCAGTATTTT. Amino acids: CASSFRRSTDTQYF.

The genes are TRBV20-1 and TRBJ1-1, with a weak D call TRBD1 (5 bases). The CDR3 is 12 residues long. Germline lookup yields CDR1 DFQATT and CDR2 SNEGSKA (reference sequence). V was cut by 3 bases and J by 3 bases, with 8 bases left in between. This chain's CDR3 is CSASHRHTEAFF. The CDR3 DNA follows: TGCAGTGCTAGCCACAGGCACACTGAAGCTTTCTTT.